Listed here are 24 T cell receptor beta chains from one sample, sequenced in a study of human T cells and chemical hapten exposure. Time point specified: patch test 1, 2 weeks after DPC sensitization. Treatment defined: therapeutic diphenylcyclopropenone sensitization with weekly scalp DPC. TCRdb re-called the RACE reads through MiXCR, storing one row per CDR3 protein. The data hold over 14,000 distinct CDR3 sequences, with 16% observed a single time. Specimen: whole blood, collected in connection with sensitization to the hapten diphenylcyclopropenone (DPC). The receptors were gathered from a woman aged 25 to 39 with alopecia areata. Some clones in this sample may be carry-over from other donors' samples.

In this sample, this clonotype turned up many times. The chain uses TRBV5-6 and TRBJ1-6; D gene uncertain. Germline values: CDR1 SGHDT, CDR2 YYEEEE. V lost 1 base, J lost 7 bases, and 9 bases lay in between. The CDR3 has 14 residues. Written as DNA, the CDR3 is TGTGCCAGCAGCTTGCCTGAGTGGAATTCACCCCTCCACTTT. Amino acids: CASSLPEWNSPLHF.

By share of the sample, this clonotype is medium-sized (0.01 to 0.1%). V is TRBV3-1 and J is TRBJ1-6; 7 nucleotides align to TRBD1. The junction had 13 bases not matched to a gene; V was cut back by 1 base and J by 10 bases. Germline lookup yields CDR1 LGHDT and CDR2 YNNKEL (reference sequence). The CDR3 length is 17 residues. CDR3 in DNA: TGTGCCAGCAGCCAAGTTCGGTGGCGGACAGGTCGGTCACCCCTCCACTTT. Residues: CASSQVRWRTGRSPLHF.

At least ten counts were recorded for this clonotype. The gene calls are TRBV7-9 and TRBJ1-2; possible D gene TRBD1, 5 bases. Germline V CDR1 and CDR2: SEHNR, FQNEAQ (reference sequence). This CDR3 contains 13 residues. With 6 bases removed from V and 4 bases from J, the gap between germline ends came to 12 bases. The CDR3 protein is CASSYDSGYGYTF. The CDR3 coding sequence is TGTGCCAGCAGTTACGACAGCGGCTATGGCTACACCTTC.

This clonotype was seen repeatedly, ten times or more. The chain links TRBV6-5 to TRBJ1-4; 8 positions match TRBD1. CDR1 is MNHEY, CDR2 SVGAGI, per germline. This CDR3 is built from 14 residues. V lost 5 bases to trimming and J lost 11 bases; unmatched junction nucleotides: 10. The CDR3 reads CASSRQGPVSKLFF. The CDR3 DNA reads as TGTGCCAGCAGTAGACAGGGGCCCGTGAGTAAACTGTTTTTT.

The chain carries TRBV27 and TRBJ1-1; no reliable D call. The CDR3 is made up of 12 amino acids. In germline, CDR1 is MNHEY, CDR2 SMNVEV (reference sequence). The germline V and J ends were trimmed by 6 bases and 4 bases, with 9 bases remaining between them. The CDR3 loop reads CASRRTGTEAFF. The CDR3 nucleotides are TGTGCCAGCAGACGCACTGGCACTGAAGCTTTCTTT.

This clonotype was detected many times. J is TRBJ2-3 and V is TRBV14; TRBD2 aligns across 12 bases. This CDR3 is 18 amino acids long. V was clipped by 1 base and J by 2 bases; unmatched bases: 7. The V gene's germline CDR1 is SGHDN and CDR2 FVKESK. CDR3 nucleotides: TGTGCCAGCAGCCAAGGTCAACTAGCGGGAGGTCTCACAGATACGCAGTATTTT. It encodes CASSQGQLAGGLTDTQYF.

CDR3 loop: CAVLGYTGPDTQYF. The CDR3 region has the DNA TGTGCCGTCCTAGGGTACACAGGGCCAGATACGCAGTATTTT. V gene TRBV28 combines with J gene TRBJ2-3, with D perhaps matching TRBD1 (6 bases). The CDR3 runs to 14 residues. V shed 11 bases and J shed 4 bases, with 19 bases lying between them. Germline V gene lookup returns CDR1 MDHEN and CDR2 SYDVKM.

The chain recombines TRBV20-1 with TRBJ1-5; 9 bases map to TRBD1. CDR3 length: 15 amino acids. Trimming at V came to 1 base and at J to 7 bases, leaving 8 bases not matched to a gene. Per germline, CDR1 DFQATT and CDR2 SNEGSKA (reference sequence). In DNA form, the CDR3 reads TGCAGTGCTAGAGCAGTTACAGGGGGCGGCCAGCCCCAGCATTTT. Translation gives CSARAVTGGGQPQHF.

Relative to its sample, this clonotype is medium-sized. This chain uses TRBV12-3 or TRBV12-4 with TRBJ2-1; a possible D gene is TRBD2 (6 bases). The V end lost 6 bases, the J end lost 6 bases, and 9 bases lay between the germline ends. The CDR3 runs to 12 residues. The CDR3 loop reads CASRETSNEQFF. As DNA, the CDR3 is TGTGCCAGCAGGGAGACTAGCAATGAGCAGTTCTTC.

The chain couples TRBV30 to TRBJ1-2; D not certain. This CDR3 has 13 residues. The V end was cut by 0 bases, the J end by 7 bases, with 12 bases between. The germline gives CDR1 GTSNPN, CDR2 SVGIG (reference sequence). CDR3 nucleotide sequence: TGTGCCTGGAGTGTACTAACGGCTATTGGCTACACCTTC. Translation: CAWSVLTAIGYTF.

The chain links TRBV12-3 or TRBV12-4 to TRBJ2-6; D possibly uses TRBD1 or TRBD2 (5 bases each). The length of the CDR3 is 13 residues. V was cut by 3 bases and J by 6 bases, with 6 bases left in between. CDR3 coding DNA: TGTGCCAGCAGTTTGGGGGAGGCCAACGTCCTGACTTTC. Its translation is CASSLGEANVLTF.

By frequency in the sample, this clonotype is medium-sized. V gene TRBV7-9 combines with J gene TRBJ2-1, with no clear D. This CDR3 spans 16 amino acids. Germline V gene sequence: CDR1 SEHNR, CDR2 FQNEAQ (reference sequence). Between the trimmed V and J ends, which lost 4 bases and 0 bases, there was a span of 13 bases. DNA for the CDR3: TGTGCCAGCAGCTCCAAAAATCTACGCTCCTACAATGAGCAGTTCTTC. As protein: CASSSKNLRSYNEQFF. The variable domain in full, completed from reference TRBV7-9 and TRBJ2-1, reads DTGVSQNPRHKITKRGQNVTFRCDPISEHNRLYWYRQTLGQGPEFLTYFQNEAQLEKSRLLSDRFSAERPKGSFSTLEIQRTEQGDSAMYLCASSSKNLRSYNEQFFGPGTRLTVL.

The chain couples TRBV29-1 to TRBJ2-1; D unresolved. CDR3 length: 12 amino acids. Germline V gene lookup returns CDR1 SQVTM and CDR2 ANQGSEA. Trimming pared 7 bases from V and 9 bases from J, leaving 16 bases between. The CDR3 nucleotides read TGCAGCGCTGGCCTAGAGTGGAGTGAGCAGTTCTTC. It is translated as CSAGLEWSEQFF.

The gene calls are TRBV5-3 and TRBJ2-3; 10 bases map to TRBD2. TRBV5-3 is flagged as an ORF with uncertain function. V shed 5 bases, J shed 1 base, and the junction held 7 bases outside the gene matches. The CDR3 consists of 16 residues. The CDR3 region has the DNA TGTGCCAGAAGTGTAACCGGGACTAGCGGCACAGATACGCAGTATTTT. The encoded protein is CARSVTGTSGTDTQYF.

Judged by abundance, this clonotype is medium-sized. The chain couples TRBV12-3 or TRBV12-4 to TRBJ1-1, with 9 bases that match TRBD1. The V segment lost 6 bases and the J segment 5 bases; nucleotides outside the gene matches: 7. The CDR3 contains 14 residues. The CDR3 coding sequence is TGTGCCAGCAGGGGGGACAGGGAGGGGACTGAAGCTTTCTTT. Its translation is CASRGDREGTEAFF.

This clonotype occurred a few times. V is TRBV20-1 and J is TRBJ2-1; 9 nucleotides align to TRBD1. This CDR3 has 17 residues. V trimming: 1 base; J trimming: 2 bases; junction bases outside the gene matches: 9. The germline V gene has CDR1 DFQATT and CDR2 SNEGSKA (reference sequence). This chain's CDR3 is CSARVRLRDRAYNEQFF. Here the CDR3 DNA reads TGCAGTGCTAGAGTTAGGCTCCGGGACAGGGCCTACAATGAGCAGTTCTTC.

This clonotype showed up many times. V gene TRBV20-1 combines with J gene TRBJ2-3; 9 bases are a match to TRBD2. The trim removed 6 bases at V and 2 bases at J, leaving 6 bases unmatched. Per germline, CDR1 DFQATT and CDR2 SNEGSKA (reference sequence). The CDR3 totals 14 residues. The DNA for the CDR3 is TGCAGTGCAGGGGGCGGGAGGGTCACAGATACGCAGTATTTT. Translation gives CSAGGGRVTDTQYF.

This clonotype was counted only a few times. This rearrangement joins TRBV28 to TRBJ2-3, with 9 bases that match TRBD2. The germline V gene has CDR1 MDHEN and CDR2 SYDVKM. The trim removed 9 bases at V and 1 base at J, leaving 2 bases unmatched. This CDR3 has 13 amino acids. The DNA of the CDR3 is TGTGCCAGTCGGACTAGCGGCACAGATACGCAGTATTTT. It encodes CASRTSGTDTQYF.

This clonotype was observed at least ten times. This rearrangement joins TRBV7-9 to TRBJ2-2; D unresolved. This CDR3 has 13 amino acids. Germline CDR1 and CDR2: SEHNR and FQNEAQ (reference sequence). V was shortened by 6 bases and J by 2 bases, with 7 bases between the two germline ends. The CDR3 bases are TGTGCCAGCAGTAGGGAAAACACCGGGGAGCTGTTTTTT. Translated: CASSRENTGELFF.

This clonotype was recorded many times. The chain employs TRBV7-9 and TRBJ1-1; D gene unclear. V was clipped by 8 bases and J by 10 bases, with 23 bases between them. The CDR3 has 14 amino acids. Germline values: CDR1 SEHNR, CDR2 FQNEAQ (reference sequence). CDR3 in amino acids: CASGRPTGLMAAFF. The CDR3 bases are TGTGCCAGCGGAAGACCGACCGGATTGATGGCAGCTTTCTTT.

This clonotype was counted at least ten times. The gene calls are TRBV20-1 and TRBJ2-4; perhaps TRBD1 as D (6 bases). The CDR3 is made up of 16 amino acids. The germline gives CDR1 DFQATT, CDR2 SNEGSKA (reference sequence). Trimming left V 3 bases short and J 4 bases short, with 19 bases between. CDR3 loop: CSASPPGGRGKNIQYF. The CDR3 DNA sequence: TGCAGTGCTAGTCCCCCTGGAGGTAGGGGGAAAAACATTCAGTACTTC.

The chain combines TRBV14 with TRBJ1-1; unclear D gene. The V gene's germline CDR1 is SGHDN and CDR2 FVKESK. The CDR3 contains 14 residues. V dropped 0 bases and J dropped 0 bases, with 5 bases sitting between them. The CDR3 DNA reads as TGTGCCAGCAGCCAAGAAGTAGTGAACACTGAAGCTTTCTTT. It is translated as CASSQEVVNTEAFF.

This clonotype is labeled as medium-sized. The rearrangement links TRBV12-3 or TRBV12-4 to TRBJ2-7; D might be TRBD1 (5 bases). The CDR3 contains 14 residues. V was shortened by 3 bases and J by 2 bases, with 11 bases between the two germline ends. Here the CDR3 reads CASSFQPGTYEQYF. As DNA, the CDR3 is TGTGCCAGCAGTTTTCAGCCAGGGACCTACGAGCAGTACTTC.

This clonotype was seen many times. The rearrangement links TRBV3-1 to TRBJ2-3; possible D gene TRBD2, 6 bases. V lost 4 bases to trimming and J lost 1 base, with 9 bases between them. CDR1 and CDR2 (germline): LGHDT, YNNKEL (reference sequence). The CDR3 has 14 amino acids. CDR3 residues: CASSRWEGTDTQYF. DNA of the CDR3: TGTGCCAGCAGCCGGTGGGAGGGCACAGATACGCAGTATTTT.